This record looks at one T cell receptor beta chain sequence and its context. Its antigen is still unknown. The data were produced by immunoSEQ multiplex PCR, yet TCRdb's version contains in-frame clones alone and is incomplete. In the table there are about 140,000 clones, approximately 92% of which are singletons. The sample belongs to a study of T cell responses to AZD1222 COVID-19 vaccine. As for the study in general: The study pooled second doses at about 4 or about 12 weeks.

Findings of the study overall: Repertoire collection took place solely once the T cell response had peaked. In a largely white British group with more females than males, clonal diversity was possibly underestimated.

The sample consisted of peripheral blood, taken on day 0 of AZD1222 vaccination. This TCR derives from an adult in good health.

CDR3 loop: CASSLGLAREQYF. The CDR3 region has the DNA TGTGCCAGCAGCCTGGGACTAGCTAGGGAGCAGTACTTC. V usage is TRBV5-4 and J usage is TRBJ2-7; 9 bases agree with TRBD2. Germline V lookup: CDR1 SGHNT, CDR2 YYREEE (reference sequence). The CDR3 contains 13 residues. V was clipped by 4 bases and J by 7 bases; unmatched bases: 6.